The 8 T cell receptor beta chains listed next were all sequenced from one sample in a study of identifying expanded T cells in peripheral blood. Assay used: immunoSEQ multiplex PCR; TCRdb lists only in-frame clones, some missing. The data contain 130,000 or so clones, roughly 80% of them singletons. The sample was blood. These receptors were collected from a person aged 18 to 75 in good health.

The chain carries TRBV6-1 and TRBJ1-2; a weak D match, TRBD1 (6 bases). CDR3 length equals 14 residues. The germline gives CDR1 MNHNS, CDR2 SASEGT. The V end was cut by 6 bases, the J end by 4 bases, with 15 bases between. CDR3 in amino acids: CASREDSEFYGYTF. In DNA, the CDR3 is TGTGCCAGCAGAGAGGACAGCGAATTCTATGGCTACACCTTC.

The chain has TRBV27 and TRBJ1-1, with D hard to call. The V end lost 3 bases, the J end lost 4 bases, and 9 bases lay between the germline ends. Germline CDR1 reads MNHEY; CDR2 reads SMNVEV (reference sequence). This CDR3 has 13 amino acids. The CDR3 DNA reads as TGTGCCAGCAGTTTTGGGCCGATCACTGAAGCTTTCTTT. It translates to CASSFGPITEAFF.

This clone was seen just once. CDR3 region: CASSSARLNTEAFF. The CDR3 DNA reads TGTGCCAGCAGCTCTGCCCGGTTGAACACTGAAGCTTTCTTT. The chain couples TRBV7-9 to TRBJ1-1, with unresolved D. This CDR3 is 14 amino acids long. The V gene's germline CDR1 is SEHNR and CDR2 FQNEAQ (reference sequence). V gave up 4 bases and J gave up 0 bases, with 9 bases separating them.

This sequence joins TRBV19 and TRBJ1-6; D is unclear. The CDR3 is 15 residues long. Germline assignment: CDR1 LNHDA and CDR2 SQIVND (reference sequence). V gave up 6 bases and J gave up 8 bases, with 17 bases separating them. CDR3 bases: TGTGCCAGTAGACCGGAGGAGGGTTTATATTCACCCCTCCACTTT. This gives the protein CASRPEEGLYSPLHF.

This clone has a count of ten or more. The V call is TRBV7-9, the J call TRBJ1-1; 9 bases map to TRBD1. J lost 7 bases, V lost 5 bases, and 11 bases had no gene match. The CDR3 is made up of 15 amino acids. Germline CDR1 and CDR2: SEHNR and FQNEAQ (reference sequence). Here the CDR3 reads CASSDFDRGTSEAFF. The CDR3 nucleotides read TGTGCCAGCAGCGACTTTGACAGGGGGACTAGTGAAGCTTTCTTT.

V and J are TRBV6-6 and TRBJ1-1; D is unresolved. Germline V gene data show CDR1 as MNHNY and CDR2 as SVGAGI (reference sequence). CDR3 length equals 14 residues. V was trimmed by 4 bases and J by 1 base, leaving 10 bases between them. CDR3 in amino acids: CASSSERKNTEAFF. CDR3 DNA sequence: TGTGCCAGCAGTTCCGAACGGAAGAACACTGAAGCTTTCTTT.

The chain is built from TRBV7-2 and TRBJ1-4, with no clear D. The V gene lost 8 bases and the J gene lost 4 bases, with 14 bases spanning the gap. Germline V gene sequence: CDR1 SGHTA, CDR2 FQGNSA. This CDR3 is 14 amino acids long. Here the CDR3 DNA reads TGTGCCAGCTCGAGAGTCGGGGTTAATGAAAAACTGTTTTTT. This gives the protein CASSRVGVNEKLFF. Drawing the rest from reference TRBV7-2 and TRBJ1-4, the complete variable domain is GAGVSQSPSNKVTEKGKDVELRCDPISGHTALYWYRQSLGQGLEFLIYFQGNSAPDKSGLPSDRFSAERTGGSVSTLTIQRTQQEDSAVYLCASSRVGVNEKLFFGSGTQLSVL.

The CDR3 coding sequence is TGTGCCAGCAGCTTAGATGCCCTTGGATATGGCTACACCTTC. Amino acid sequence: CASSLDALGYGYTF. V gene TRBV11-2 combines with J gene TRBJ1-2; D ambiguous. The CDR3 consists of 14 residues. Germline V gene lookup returns CDR1 SGHAT and CDR2 FQNNGV. Trimming cost V 0 bases and J 5 bases, with 10 bases left between them. Using reference TRBV11-2 and TRBJ1-2 for the parts outside the CDR3, the full variable domain is EAGVAQSPRYKIIEKRQSVAFWCNPISGHATLYWYQQILGQGPKLLIQFQNNGVVDDSQLPKDRFSAERLKGVDSTLKIQPAKLEDSAVYLCASSLDALGYGYTFGSGTRLTVV.